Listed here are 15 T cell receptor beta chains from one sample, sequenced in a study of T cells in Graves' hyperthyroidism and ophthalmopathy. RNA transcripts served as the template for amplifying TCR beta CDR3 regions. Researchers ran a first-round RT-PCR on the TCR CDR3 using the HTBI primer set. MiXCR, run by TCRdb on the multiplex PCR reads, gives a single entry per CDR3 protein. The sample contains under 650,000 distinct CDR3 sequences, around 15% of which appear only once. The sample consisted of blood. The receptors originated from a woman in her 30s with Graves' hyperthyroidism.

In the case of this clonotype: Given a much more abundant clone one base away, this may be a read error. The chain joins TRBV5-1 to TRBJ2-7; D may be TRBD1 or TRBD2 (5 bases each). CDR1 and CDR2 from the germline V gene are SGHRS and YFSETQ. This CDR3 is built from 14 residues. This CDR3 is CANSLEGTLYEQYF. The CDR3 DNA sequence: TGCGCCAACAGCTTGGAAGGGACGTTATACGAGCAGTACTTC.

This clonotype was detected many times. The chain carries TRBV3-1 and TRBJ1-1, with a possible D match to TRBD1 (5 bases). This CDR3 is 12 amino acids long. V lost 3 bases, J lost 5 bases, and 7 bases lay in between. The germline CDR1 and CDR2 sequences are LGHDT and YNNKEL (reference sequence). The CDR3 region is CASSHEGTEAFF. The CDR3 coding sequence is TGTGCCAGCAGCCATGAGGGGACTGAAGCTTTCTTT.

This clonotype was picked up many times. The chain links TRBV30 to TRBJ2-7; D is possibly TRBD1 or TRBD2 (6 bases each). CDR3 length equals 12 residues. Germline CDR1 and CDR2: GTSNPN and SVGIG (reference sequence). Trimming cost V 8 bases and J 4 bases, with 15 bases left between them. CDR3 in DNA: TGTGCCGGGGGGCCAAGCGGTTACGAGCAGTACTTC. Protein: CAGGPSGYEQYF.

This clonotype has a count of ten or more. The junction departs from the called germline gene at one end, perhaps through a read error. This CDR3 reads CAWSVLPGELFF. CDR3 nucleotides: TGTGCCTGGAGTGTACTCCCCGGAGAGCTGTTTTTT. This chain uses TRBV30 with TRBJ2-2; D not resolved. Germline V lookup: CDR1 GTSNPN, CDR2 SVGIG (reference sequence). The CDR3 has 12 residues.

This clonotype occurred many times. Here the CDR3 DNA reads TGTGCCAGCAGCTTAAACGGAGGACAGCCCCAAGAGACCCAGTACTTC. As protein: CASSLNGGQPQETQYF. The chain joins TRBV11-3 to TRBJ2-5; possible D gene TRBD1, 6 bases. Germline V CDR1 and CDR2: SGHNT, YENEEA. The CDR3 consists of 16 residues. Deletions cut 2 bases from V and 1 base from J, with 14 bases between.

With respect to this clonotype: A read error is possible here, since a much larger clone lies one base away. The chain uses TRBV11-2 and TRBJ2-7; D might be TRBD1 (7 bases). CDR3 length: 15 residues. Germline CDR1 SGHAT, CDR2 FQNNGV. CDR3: CASSQRQGGRNEQHF. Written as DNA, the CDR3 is TGTGCCAGCAGCCAGAGACAGGGAGGTAGGAACGAGCAGCACTTC.

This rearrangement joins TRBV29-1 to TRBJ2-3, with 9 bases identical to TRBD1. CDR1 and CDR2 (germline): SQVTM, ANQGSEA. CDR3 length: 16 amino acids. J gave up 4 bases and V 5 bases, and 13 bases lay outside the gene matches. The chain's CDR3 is CSVLWGGQGLADTQYF. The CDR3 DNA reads TGCAGCGTTTTGTGGGGGGGACAGGGTTTAGCAGATACGCAGTATTTT.

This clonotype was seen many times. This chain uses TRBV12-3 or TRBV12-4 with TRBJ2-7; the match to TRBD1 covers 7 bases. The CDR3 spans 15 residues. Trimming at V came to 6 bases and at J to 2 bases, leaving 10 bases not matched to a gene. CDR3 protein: CASSPPRQGAYEQYF. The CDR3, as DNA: TGTGCCAGCAGCCCCCCACGACAGGGAGCCTACGAGCAGTACTTC.

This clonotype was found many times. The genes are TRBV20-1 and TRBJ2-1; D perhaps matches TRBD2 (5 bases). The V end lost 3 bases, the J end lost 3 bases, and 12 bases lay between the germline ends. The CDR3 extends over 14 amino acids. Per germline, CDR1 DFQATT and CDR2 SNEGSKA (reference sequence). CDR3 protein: CSARPRRLYNEQFF. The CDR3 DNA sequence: TGCAGTGCTAGGCCCAGGAGGCTCTACAATGAGCAGTTCTTC.

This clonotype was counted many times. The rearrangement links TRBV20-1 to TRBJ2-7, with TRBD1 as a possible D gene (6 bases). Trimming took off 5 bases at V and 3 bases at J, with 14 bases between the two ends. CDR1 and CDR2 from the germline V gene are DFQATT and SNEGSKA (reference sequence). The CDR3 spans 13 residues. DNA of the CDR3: TGCAGTGCTCTCGACAGGATAAGCTACGAGCAGTACTTC. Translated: CSALDRISYEQYF.

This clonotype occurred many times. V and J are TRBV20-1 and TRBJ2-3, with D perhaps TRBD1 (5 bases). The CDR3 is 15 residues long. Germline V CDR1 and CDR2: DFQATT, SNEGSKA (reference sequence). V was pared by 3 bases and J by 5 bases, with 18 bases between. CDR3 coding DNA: TGCAGTGCTAGGTCGTCCAGGGAATTGGGAGATACGCAGTATTTT. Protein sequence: CSARSSRELGDTQYF.

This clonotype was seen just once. The CDR3, as DNA: TGTGCCAGCAGTCCCGGACAGACAACAGATACGCAGTATTTT. This sequence encodes CASSPGQTTDTQYF. The J gene is TRBJ2-3, the V gene TRBV6-1; D possibly corresponds to TRBD1 (6 bases). Germline lookup yields CDR1 MNHNS and CDR2 SASEGT. The CDR3 totals 14 residues. V was cut by 5 bases and J by 3 bases, with 12 bases left in between.

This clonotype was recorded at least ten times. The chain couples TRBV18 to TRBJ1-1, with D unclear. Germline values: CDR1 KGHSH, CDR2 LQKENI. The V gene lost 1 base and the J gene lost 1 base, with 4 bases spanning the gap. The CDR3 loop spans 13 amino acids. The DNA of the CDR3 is TGTGCCAGCTCACCACACGAGAACACTGAAGCTTTCTTT. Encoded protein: CASSPHENTEAFF. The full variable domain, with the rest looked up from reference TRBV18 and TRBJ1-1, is NAGVMQNPRHLVRRRGQEARLRCSPMKGHSHVYWYRQLPEEGLKFMVYLQKENIIDESGMPKERFSAEFPKEGPSILRIQQVVRGDSAAYFCASSPHENTEAFFGQGTRLTVV.

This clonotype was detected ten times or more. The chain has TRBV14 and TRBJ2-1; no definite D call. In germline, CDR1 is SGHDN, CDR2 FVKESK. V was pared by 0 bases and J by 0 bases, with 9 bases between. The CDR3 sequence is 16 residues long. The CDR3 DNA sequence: TGTGCCAGCAGCCAAGAAGCTATCAGCTCCTACAATGAGCAGTTCTTC. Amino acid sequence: CASSQEAISSYNEQFF.

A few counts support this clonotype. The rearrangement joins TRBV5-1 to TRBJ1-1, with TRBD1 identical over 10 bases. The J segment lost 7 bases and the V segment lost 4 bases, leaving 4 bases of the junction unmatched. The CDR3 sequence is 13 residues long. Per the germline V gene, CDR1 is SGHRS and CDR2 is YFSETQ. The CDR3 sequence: CASSAGTGVEAFF. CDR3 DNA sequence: TGCGCCAGCAGCGCAGGGACAGGGGTTGAAGCTTTCTTT. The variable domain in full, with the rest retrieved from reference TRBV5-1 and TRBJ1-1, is KAGVTQTPRYLIKTRGQQVTLSCSPISGHRSVSWYQQTPGQGLQFLFEYFSETQRNKGNFPGRFSGRQFSNSRSEMNVSTLELGDSALYLCASSAGTGVEAFFGQGTRLTVV.